This TCR beta chain stems from a study of blood T cell repertoires in COVID-19. Study overall: PBMCs, B-cell-depleted T cells, or T cells were the source of the cDNA or gDNA that made up the material.

As originally analysed: Amplified reference gene primers provided the basis for estimating nucleated cell counts. Produced via immunoSEQ multiplex PCR; TCRdb's table is partial and in-frame only. The V and J calls and clone size were taken over from that table, and D and trimming were inferred from the DNA. The sample yields about 370,000 clones, 75% to 90% seen once. Participants were placed into cohorts based on the clinical history they reported. The sample consisted of PBMCs or T cells enriched from blood (not recorded which). The receptor was derived from a man between 18 and 35 years old who had recovered from COVID-19.

The CDR3 coding sequence is TGTGCCAGCCGGACTCGGAGCAATGAGCAGTTCTTC. Its protein product is CASRTRSNEQFF. This chain uses TRBV19 with TRBJ2-1; possibly TRBD2 for D (5 bases). V dropped 9 bases and J dropped 6 bases, with 12 bases sitting between them. The CDR3 is made up of 12 amino acids. The germline CDR1 and CDR2 sequences are LNHDA and SQIVND (reference sequence).